This T cell receptor (beta chain) was captured in a study of technical replicates of blood from several donors. Germline CDR1 is SGHAT and CDR2 is FQNNGV. The CDR3 loop spans 18 amino acids. Trimming removed 6 bases from V and 4 bases from J; junction bases left unmatched: 11. Method: immunoSEQ multiplex PCR; TCRdb's copy keeps in-frame clones and lacks some. This table has about 64,000 clones, 75% to 90% appearing once. This clonotype was obtained from a human donor in good health. Some clones in this sample may be carry-over from other donors' samples. The sample was PBMCs. The gene calls are TRBV11-2 and TRBJ2-1; 14 bases align to TRBD2. The DNA of the CDR3 is TGTGCCAGCAGTTCCCGACTAGCGGGGGGGCGAGGGTACAATGAGCAGTTCTTC. Translated: CASSSRLAGGRGYNEQFF. The whole variable domain, filled in from reference TRBV11-2 and TRBJ2-1, reads EAGVAQSPRYKIIEKRQSVAFWCNPISGHATLYWYQQILGQGPKLLIQFQNNGVVDDSQLPKDRFSAERLKGVDSTLKIQPAKLEDSAVYLCASSSRLAGGRGYNEQFFGPGTRLTVL.